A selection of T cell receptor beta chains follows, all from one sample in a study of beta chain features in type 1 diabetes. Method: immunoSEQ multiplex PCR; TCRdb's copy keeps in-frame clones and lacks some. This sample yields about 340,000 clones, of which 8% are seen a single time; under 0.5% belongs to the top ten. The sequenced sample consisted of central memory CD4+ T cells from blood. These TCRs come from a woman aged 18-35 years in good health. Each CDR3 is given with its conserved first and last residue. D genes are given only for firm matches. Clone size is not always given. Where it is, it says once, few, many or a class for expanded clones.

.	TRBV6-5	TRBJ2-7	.	TGTGCCAGCCGCGGACAGACCTACGAGCAGTACTTC	CASRGQTYEQYF
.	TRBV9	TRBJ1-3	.	TGTGCCAGCAGCGTAGGAGGAACAACCTCTGGAAACACCATATATTTT	CASSVGGTTSGNTIYF
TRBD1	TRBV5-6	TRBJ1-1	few	TGTGCCAGCAGCTTGATGCAGACAGGGTTTGGCACTGAAGCTTTCTTT	CASSLMQTGFGTEAFF
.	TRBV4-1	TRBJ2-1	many	TGCGCCAGCAGCCAAGATCGTGGGAGACCGGAGTACAATGAGCAGTTCTTC	CASSQDRGRPEYNEQFF
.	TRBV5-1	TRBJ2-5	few	TGCGCCAGCAGCTTTGACCAAGGGACCCAGTACTTC	CASSFDQGTQYF
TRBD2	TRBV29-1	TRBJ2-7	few	TGCAGCGCCGTGGGGGGGCGTAGCGGGAGGGCCTACGAGCAGTACTTC	CSAVGGRSGRAYEQYF
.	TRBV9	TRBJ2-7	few	TGTGCCAGCAGCTTCTCTGCTGACAGCTACGAGCAGTACTTC	CASSFSADSYEQYF
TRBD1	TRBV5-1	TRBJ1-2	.	TGCGCCAGCAGCTATGTACAGGGGGTCTATGGCTACACCTTC	CASSYVQGVYGYTF
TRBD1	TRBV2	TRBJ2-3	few	TGTGCCAGCAGTTCGCTTCCGGGACAGCAAGACACAGATACGCAGTATTTT	CASSSLPGQQDTDTQYF
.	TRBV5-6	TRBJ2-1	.	TGTGCCAGCATCACTAAACTAGCTCGGCCGGTGAGCTCCTACAATGAGCAGTTCTTC	CASITKLARPVSSYNEQFF
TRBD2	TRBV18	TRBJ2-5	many	TGTGCCAGCTCACCTCGGACTAGCGGGAGCGGGGAGACCCAGTACTTC	CASSPRTSGSGETQYF
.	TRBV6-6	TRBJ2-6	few	TGTGCCAGCAGTTCTACCGCTGGGGCCAACGTCCTGACTTTC	CASSSTAGANVLTF
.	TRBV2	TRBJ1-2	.	TGTGCCAGCAGGGGGACTGGCTATGGCTACACCTTC	CASRGTGYGYTF
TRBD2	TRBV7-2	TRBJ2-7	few	TGTGCCAGCCGCTCTAGCGGGAGTAACGAGCAGTACTTC	CASRSSGSNEQYF
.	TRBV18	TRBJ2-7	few	TGTGCCAGCTCACCCAGCGCCCGTTACGAGCAGTACTTC	CASSPSARYEQYF
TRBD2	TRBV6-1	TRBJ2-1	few	TGTGCCAGCAGTGAAGTGTCTAGCGGGAGGGTTGAGCAGTTCTTC	CASSEVSSGRVEQFF
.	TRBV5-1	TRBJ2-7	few	TGCGCCAGCAGCTTGTCGGGGCCCGAGCAGTACTTC	CASSLSGPEQYF
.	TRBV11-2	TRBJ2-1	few	TGTGCCAGCAGCTTAGAGGGGTCGGGTACGAATGAGCAGTTCTTC	CASSLEGSGTNEQFF